The sequence of this TCR beta chain was determined in a study of CD8 T cells in Susac syndrome (dated by TCRdb to between 2018 and 2021). Study-wide context: Repertoire sequencing was used to test whether CD8+ T cell activation and differentiation in Susac syndrome was antigen driven. Clonality of the CD8+ T cell repertoire was compared between eleven to twelve healthy donors, about 14 Susac syndrome patients and about 15 multiple sclerosis patients.

Paper-wide results and their limitations: The number of individuals in the TCR sequencing and HLA analysis was recognized as being relatively small.

Peripheral blood CD8+ and CD4+ T cells from healthy donors, Susac syndrome patients and multiple sclerosis patients were profiled by high-throughput TCR beta sequencing. The multiple sclerosis controls were treatment-naive patients whose relapsing-remitting disease, either stable or active, fulfilled the revised McDonald criteria. Bulk CD8+ and CD4+ T cells were purified by magnetic negative isolation, while CD8+ TEMRA cells were enriched using FACS. Blood was drawn into EDTA tubes, processed within 24 hours, and PBMCs were isolated by density gradient centrifugation. PBMCs intended for TCR sequencing were frozen in liquid nitrogen and were later thawed in a 37 degrees C water bath. A purity of at least 90% was achieved for sorted or isolated CD4+, CD8+ and CD8+ TEMRA cells. For this chain, trimming is 2 bases at the V end and 3 bases at the J end, and the number of junction bases without a gene match is 7. CDR3 length: 16 amino acids, cysteine to phenylalanine. Of the read, only the CDR3 DNA is kept; its 48 bases are in frame from base 1. Taken from the germline V gene (reference sequence), the CDR1 and CDR2 loops are SGHNT and YYREEE.

RNA was extracted using the RNeasy kit, and about 0.45 to 1 microgram was reverse transcribed with random hexamers. The immunoSEQ multiplex PCR assay, covering 54 Vbeta and 13 Jbeta segments, was used to amplify TCR beta CDR3 regions. PCR amplification bias was corrected by using a synthetic template baseline for primer optimization and computational correction. Regarding the original processing steps: Reads were annotated to V, D and J genes per IMGT and analyzed with immunoSEQ Analyzer, keeping only productive sequences. To calculate clonality, Shannon entropy was normalized by log2 of the number of productive unique sequences and then subtracted from one. For each patient and control, public and private clones were evaluated within the 100 most prevalent clones. A clone was defined as Susac-specific if it was absent from the healthy and MS cohorts, from some 1,100 published viral clones and from other ImmuneACCESS disease sequences. The public reads were quality trimmed at Q25 with fastp and then assembled into clones with MiXCR by TCRdb, keeping productive beta chains. Each entry merges the rows of one CDR3 protein and shows their most common DNA and genes. It is TCRdb's table, rather than the study itself, that gives the V and J calls and clone size. The sample table holds hundreds of thousands of distinct CDR3 sequences, of which approximately 90% were seen once. In total, the top ten clones hold around 0.13% of the sample.

As concerns this clonotype: Its antigen is currently not known. There are no base qualities to consult, and no much larger clone falls within one base.

The material sequenced was CD8+ T cells from PBMCs. The chain couples TRBV5-4 to TRBJ1-1, with TRBD1 identical over 10 junction bases. The sequence was collected from a human donor with multiple sclerosis. In nucleotide form, the sequence is TGTGCCAGCAGCTTAGACAGGGGGCTGAGGGACACTGAAGCTTTCTTT. It codes for CASSLDRGLRDTEAFF.